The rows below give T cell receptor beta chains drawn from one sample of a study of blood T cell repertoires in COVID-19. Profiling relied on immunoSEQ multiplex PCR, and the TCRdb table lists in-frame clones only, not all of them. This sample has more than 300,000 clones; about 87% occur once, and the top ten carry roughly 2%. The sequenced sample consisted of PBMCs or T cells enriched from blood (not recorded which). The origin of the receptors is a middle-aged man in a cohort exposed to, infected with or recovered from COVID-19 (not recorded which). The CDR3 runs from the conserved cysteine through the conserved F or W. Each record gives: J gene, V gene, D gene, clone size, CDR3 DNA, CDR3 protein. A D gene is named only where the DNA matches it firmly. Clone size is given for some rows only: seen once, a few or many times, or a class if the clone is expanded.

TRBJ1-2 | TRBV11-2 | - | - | TGTGCCAGCAGCTTATCACAGATAACCTATGGCTACACCTTC | CASSLSQITYGYTF
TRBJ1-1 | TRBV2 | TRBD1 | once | TGTGCCAGCAGTGGGGGGGGACAGGGCACTGAAGCTTTCTTT | CASSGGGQGTEAFF
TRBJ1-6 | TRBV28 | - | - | TGTGCCAGCAGTTCCCAGGGGAGTGGATCACCCCTCCACTTT | CASSSQGSGSPLHF
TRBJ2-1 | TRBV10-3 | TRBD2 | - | TGTGCCATCAGAGCGGGGCTAGGAAATGAGCAGTTCTTC | CAIRAGLGNEQFF
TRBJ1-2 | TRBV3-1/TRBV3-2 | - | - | TGTGCCAGCAGCCAAGACAGTGGCTACACCTTC | CASSQDSGYTF
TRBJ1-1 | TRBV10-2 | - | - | TGCGCCAGCCACATAGGGGCTGAAGCTTTCTTT | CASHIGAEAFF
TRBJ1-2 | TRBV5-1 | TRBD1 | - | TGCGCCAGCAGCTTGGGGGACAGGACTTACACCTTC | CASSLGDRTYTF
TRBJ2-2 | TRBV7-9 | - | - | TGTGCCAGCAGCTTAATTTACTCGAGGAACACCGGGGAGCTGTTTTTT | CASSLIYSRNTGELFF
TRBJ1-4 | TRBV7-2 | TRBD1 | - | TGTGCCAGCACCAACAGGGGAACGAGGGAAAAACTGTTTTTT | CASTNRGTREKLFF
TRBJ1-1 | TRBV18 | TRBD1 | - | TGTGCCAGCTCACCAGCGGGGACAGGGGGTGATGGCCGAACTGAAGCTTTCTTT | CASSPAGTGGDGRTEAFF
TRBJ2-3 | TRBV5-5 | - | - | TGTGCCAGCAGCTTAGGTTACCAGGACAGAAGCACAGATACGCAGTATTTT | CASSLGYQDRSTDTQYF
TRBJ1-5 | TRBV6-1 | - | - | TGTGCCAGCAGTGATCAGGATCAGCCCCAGCATTTT | CASSDQDQPQHF